This T cell receptor (beta chain) was profiled in a study of blood T cell repertoires in COVID-19. In the study overall: Acute and convalescent COVID-19 specimens originated in the United States, Italy and Spain.

Authors' analysis steps: Quantification of nucleated cells was approximated via reference gene primer amplification. Profiled with immunoSEQ multiplex PCR; TCRdb holds only in-frame clones, not every one. D and trimming come from the DNA, and the V and J calls and clone size come from that table. The data contain some 350,000 clones, 80% to 90% of them singletons. Losses at the gene ends were 4 bases for V and 0 bases for J; bases not matched to a gene: 6. This CDR3 has 17 amino acids. The germline CDR1 and CDR2 sequences are KGHSH and LQKENI. The sample consisted of peripheral blood. The V call is TRBV18, the J call TRBJ2-6, with 7 bases matching TRBD2. The sequence was collected from a man aged 30 to 39 with active or convalescent COVID-19. The CDR3 bases are TGTGCCAGCTCACTGGGAGGGGCCCTCTCTGGGGCCAACGTCCTGACTTTC. Amino acids: CASSLGGALSGANVLTF.